The sequence of this TCR beta chain was determined in a study of cytomegalovirus exposure and HLA in healthy donors. Broader study findings: High specificity and sensitivity for cytomegalovirus status were reported for the classifier.

Produced via immunoSEQ multiplex PCR; TCRdb's table is partial and in-frame only. Found here are 150,000 to 200,000 clones, about 81% of them singletons; the top ten hold 1.2%. Trimming took off 3 bases at V and 1 base at J, with 9 bases between the two ends. CDR3 size: 14 residues. Looked up from germline, CDR1 is MNHEY and CDR2 is SMNVEV (reference sequence). This clone is a singleton in its sample. Antigen unknown. The J gene is TRBJ1-1, the V gene TRBV27, with a weak D call TRBD1 (6 bases). The sequenced sample was PBMCs. The source is a woman aged 30 to 39 in good health and CMV-seronegative. This CDR3 is CASSFDRQNTEAFF. The CDR3 DNA follows: TGTGCCAGCAGTTTTGACAGGCAGAACACTGAAGCTTTCTTT.